This T cell receptor beta chain stems from a study of T cell responses to AZD1222 COVID-19 vaccine. The wider study: Investigators merged groups given second doses at roughly 4 or roughly 12 weeks. Overall study findings and caveats: At baseline, just five to seven AZD1222 recipients tested seropositive. The donors showed a predominance of white British ancestry and of females, with possible underestimation of clonal diversity. Two AZD1222 doses significantly raised spike-specific TCR breadth and depth over controls.

This clone showed up just once. Its antigen is not identified. TCRdb's copy holds only in-frame clones and misses some; the assay was immunoSEQ multiplex PCR. The sample holds 90,000 to 130,000 clones, roughly 80% seen once. With V trimmed by 4 bases and J by 4 bases, 10 bases remained unmatched. This CDR3 has 16 residues. Germline loops: CDR1 MNHEY, CDR2 SVGAGI. The sample was peripheral blood, taken on day 0 of AZD1222 vaccination. V usage is TRBV6-5 and J usage is TRBJ2-5, with 9 bases fitting TRBD1. The clonotype comes from an adult in good health. This CDR3 reads CASSWTGATNRETQYF. The DNA of the CDR3 is TGTGCCAGCAGTTGGACAGGGGCCACCAATAGAGAGACCCAGTACTTC.